One and the same sample provided the 29 T cell receptor beta chains below, sequenced in a study of long-term antiretroviral therapy in people with HIV. An immunoSEQ assay, version v3.0, was performed at survey level. Clones were read by immunoSEQ multiplex PCR, and TCRdb kept only the in-frame ones, dropping some. The data show 33,000 or so clones, roughly 82% seen once. Specimen: unsorted PBMCs, collected 0.3 years after starting antiretroviral therapy. The receptor set was obtained from a man younger than 35 with HIV.

V gene TRBV9 combines with J gene TRBJ2-2; the match to TRBD2 covers 10 bases. The CDR3 consists of 16 residues. V lost 3 bases, J lost 3 bases, and 5 bases stayed unmatched. In germline, CDR1 is SGDLS, CDR2 YYNGEE. The DNA for the CDR3 is TGTGCCAGCAGCGGAGCGGGGGGGCGGTACACCGGGGAGCTGTTTTTT. It encodes CASSGAGGRYTGELFF.

This clone turned up a few times. V and J are TRBV6-1 and TRBJ1-1; D gene ambiguous. Trimming shortened V by 3 bases and J by 6 bases, and 17 bases separated the two germline ends. From germline, CDR1 is MNHNS and CDR2 SASEGT. This CDR3 spans 15 amino acids. The CDR3 nucleotides are TGTGCCAGCAGTGAGGCGGGTGGGGTAGCCGCTGAAGCTTTCTTT. Protein product: CASSEAGGVAAEAFF.

The chain recombines TRBV4-3 with TRBJ2-7; a possible D gene is TRBD2 (5 bases). V gave up 0 bases and J gave up 5 bases, with 8 bases separating them. This CDR3 is built from 13 residues. Germline V CDR1 and CDR2: LGHNA, YSLEER. The DNA of the CDR3 is TGCGCCAGCAGCCAAGATGAGGGCCACGAGCAGTACTTC. Its translation is CASSQDEGHEQYF.

The V call is TRBV7-3, the J call TRBJ2-2; TRBD2 matches 7 bases. The CDR3 totals 16 residues. The V segment lost 5 bases and the J segment 4 bases; nucleotides outside the gene matches: 10. Germline loops: CDR1 SGHTA, CDR2 FQGTGA. CDR3 amino acids: CASSPGRGAVTGELFF. The CDR3 bases are TGTGCCAGCAGCCCGGGGAGGGGAGCGGTCACCGGGGAGCTGTTTTTT.

V is TRBV6-1 and J is TRBJ1-4; TRBD1 matches 7 bases. Looked up from germline, CDR1 is MNHNS and CDR2 is SASEGT. J lost 8 bases, V lost 7 bases, and 7 bases had no gene match. The CDR3 runs to 13 residues. The CDR3 is CASMTGNGEKLFF. CDR3 sequence (DNA): TGTGCCAGCATGACAGGGAACGGCGAAAAACTGTTTTTT.

The rearrangement uses TRBV10-2 and TRBJ2-7; TRBD1 matches 11 bases. J was trimmed by 6 bases and V by 7 bases; bases with no gene match: 5. Germline values: CDR1 WSHSY, CDR2 SAAADI. This CDR3 comprises 13 residues. The CDR3 spells CASTPGTGGEQYF. The CDR3 DNA follows: TGCGCCAGCACCCCCGGGACAGGGGGCGAGCAGTACTTC.

The rearrangement uses TRBV18 and TRBJ2-4, with TRBD1 matching over 7 bases. The length of the CDR3 is 21 residues. Per the germline V gene, CDR1 is KGHSH and CDR2 is LQKENI. V gave up 1 base and J gave up 0 bases; unmatched junction bases: 18. This chain's CDR3 is CASSPQSGTETTKLAKNIQYF. CDR3 in DNA: TGTGCCAGCTCACCACAATCGGGGACAGAGACGACAAAACTAGCCAAAAACATTCAGTACTTC.

The gene calls are TRBV30 and TRBJ1-1; 7 nucleotides line up with TRBD1. After removal of 2 bases from V and 4 bases from J, the junction contained 7 bases not matched to a gene. The CDR3 has 14 amino acids. Per the germline V gene, CDR1 is GTSNPN and CDR2 is SVGIG (reference sequence). The CDR3 reads CAWSSGGGGTEAFF. The CDR3 nucleotides are TGTGCCTGGAGTTCAGGGGGGGGTGGCACTGAAGCTTTCTTT.

This clone was found once. The rearrangement uses TRBV28 and TRBJ1-3; 7 bases match TRBD1. CDR1 is MDHEN, CDR2 SYDVKM, per germline. This CDR3 region has 14 residues. The V gene end was trimmed by 4 bases and the J gene end by 4 bases; junction bases not matched to a gene: 4. CDR3 amino acids: CASSSTGAGNTIYF. The CDR3 DNA is TGTGCCAGCAGTTCCACAGGGGCGGGAAACACCATATATTTT.

The rearrangement links TRBV6-5 to TRBJ1-5; D remains unclear. Germline-derived CDR1 and CDR2 are MNHEY and SVGAGI. This CDR3 has 14 residues. Trimming took off 2 bases at V and 9 bases at J, with 14 bases between the two ends. CDR3 protein: CASSYGSAYGPQHF. CDR3 nucleotide sequence: TGTGCCAGCAGTTACGGTTCCGCCTATGGGCCCCAGCATTTT.

The chain couples TRBV6-1 to TRBJ1-4; D not resolved. The CDR3 is made up of 15 amino acids. V shed 1 base and J shed 2 bases, with 8 bases lying between them. Looked up from germline, CDR1 is MNHNS and CDR2 is SASEGT. The CDR3 here is CASSEVGGTNEKLFF. The CDR3 DNA is TGTGCCAGCAGTGAAGTGGGAGGTACTAATGAAAAACTGTTTTTT.

The genes are TRBV5-1 and TRBJ2-7, with 16 bases identical to TRBD2. The ends lost 4 bases at V and 4 bases at J; junction bases unmatched: 2. The CDR3 consists of 15 residues. Germline CDR1 SGHRS, CDR2 YFSETQ. CDR3 residues: CASSPGLAGGYEQYF. CDR3 bases: TGCGCCAGCAGCCCGGGACTAGCGGGAGGGTACGAGCAGTACTTC.

The gene calls are TRBV4-2 and TRBJ1-4; TRBD1 matches 9 bases. CDR1 LGHNA and CDR2 YNFKEQ come from the germline V gene. V shed 5 bases, J shed 7 bases, and the junction held 5 bases outside the gene matches. The CDR3 spans 14 residues. DNA of the CDR3: TGTGCCAGCAGCAGGGACAGGGACGGTGAAAAACTGTTTTTT. Protein sequence: CASSRDRDGEKLFF.

This chain links TRBV11-1 with TRBJ2-1; 11 bases agree with TRBD2. V gave up 5 bases and J gave up 4 bases; unmatched junction bases: 10. This CDR3 region has 17 residues. Germline assignment: CDR1 SGHAT and CDR2 FQDESV (reference sequence). This CDR3 is CASSDHYSGRGYNEQFF. In DNA form, the CDR3 reads TGTGCCAGCAGCGACCACTATAGCGGGAGGGGTTACAATGAGCAGTTCTTC.

In this sample, this clone turned up a few times. V gene TRBV19 combines with J gene TRBJ2-1, with TRBD1 matching over 8 bases. This CDR3 is 13 amino acids long. Germline CDR1 LNHDA, CDR2 SQIVND (reference sequence). The J segment lost 10 bases and the V segment lost 5 bases, leaving 7 bases of the junction unmatched. CDR3 residues: CASSLTGGREQFF. The CDR3 DNA is TGTGCCAGTAGTCTTACAGGGGGACGGGAGCAGTTCTTC.

This chain joins TRBV27 and TRBJ2-4, with D possibly being TRBD1 (5 bases). This CDR3 is built from 14 residues. V gave up 3 bases and J gave up 5 bases, with 11 bases separating them. The V gene's germline CDR1 is MNHEY and CDR2 SMNVEV (reference sequence). The CDR3 region has the DNA TGTGCCAGCAGTTTGAGCAGGGCAGAAAACATTCAGTACTTC. Amino acids: CASSLSRAENIQYF.

The chain carries TRBV27 and TRBJ1-1; D call uncertain. With 6 bases removed from V and 8 bases from J, the gap between germline ends came to 10 bases. Per the germline V gene, CDR1 is MNHEY and CDR2 is SMNVEV (reference sequence). There are 11 residues in the CDR3. DNA for the CDR3: TGTGCCAGCAGGGGAAATTTCGAAGCTTTCTTT. As protein: CASRGNFEAFF.

This rearrangement joins TRBV7-3 to TRBJ2-1; 7 nucleotides agree with TRBD2. The CDR3 sequence is 15 residues long. Germline V gene sequence: CDR1 SGHTA, CDR2 FQGTGA. Trimming cost V 1 base and J 5 bases; bases outside gene matches: 5. The CDR3 reads CASSLIGGINNEQFF. The CDR3 nucleotides read TGTGCCAGCAGCTTAATCGGGGGGATCAACAATGAGCAGTTCTTC.

This clone was seen a handful of times. The chain joins TRBV28 to TRBJ1-4; 9 positions agree with TRBD1. CDR3 length: 16 residues. With V trimmed by 2 bases and J by 5 bases, 6 bases remained unmatched. CDR1 is MDHEN, CDR2 SYDVKM, per germline. The CDR3 protein is CASSLPWGTGNEKLFF. In nucleotides, the CDR3 is TGTGCCAGCAGTTTACCCTGGGGGACAGGGAATGAAAAACTGTTTTTT.

This sequence joins TRBV2 and TRBJ2-7; 14 positions agree with TRBD2. The junction had 22 bases not matched to a gene; V was cut back by 6 bases and J by 3 bases. The CDR3 covers 21 residues. Germline CDR1 and CDR2: SNHLY and FYNNEI. The CDR3 spells CASRPLWGMTSGGAVVYEQYF. The CDR3 bases are TGTGCCAGCAGGCCCCTCTGGGGAATGACTAGCGGGGGGGCCGTGGTCTACGAGCAGTACTTC.

This chain links TRBV5-5 with TRBJ2-1; 7 bases map to TRBD2. The CDR3 runs to 14 residues. V dropped 4 bases and J dropped 3; count of bases not matched to a gene: 4. Germline CDR1 and CDR2: SGHKS and YYEKEE (reference sequence). The DNA for the CDR3 is TGTGCCAGCAGCGCTGCGGGAGTCTACAATGAGCAGTTCTTC. Its protein product is CASSAAGVYNEQFF. The full variable domain, completed using reference TRBV5-5 and TRBJ2-1, is DAGVTQSPTHLIKTRGQQVTLRCSPISGHKSVSWYQQVLGQGPQFIFQYYEKEERGRGNFPDRFSARQFPNYSSELNVNALLLGDSALYLCASSAAGVYNEQFFGPGTRLTVL.

This chain links TRBV6-1 with TRBJ2-7; 11 bases fit TRBD1. V lost 7 bases and J lost 5; bases outside the gene matches: 7. Germline assignment: CDR1 MNHNS and CDR2 SASEGT. The CDR3 length is 14 residues. Here the CDR3 reads CASIVDRGRDEQYF. CDR3 bases: TGTGCCAGCATTGTGGACAGGGGGCGCGACGAGCAGTACTTC.

The rearrangement joins TRBV29-1 to TRBJ1-2; D uncertain. CDR1 and CDR2 (germline): SQVTM, ANQGSEA. The V and J ends lost 3 bases and 4 bases respectively, with 6 bases between them. The CDR3 runs 11 residues. CDR3 bases: TGCAGCGTTGAGGGGTTCTATGGCTACACCTTC. The encoded protein is CSVEGFYGYTF.

The chain employs TRBV2 and TRBJ1-1; 9 bases are shared with TRBD1. Unmatched junction bases numbered 8, after V lost 8 bases and J lost 4 bases. The germline gives CDR1 SNHLY, CDR2 FYNNEI. The CDR3 spans 14 residues. As DNA, the CDR3 is TGTGCCAGCGTCTCGACAGGGGGTCGCACTGAAGCTTTCTTT. Translation gives CASVSTGGRTEAFF.

The J gene is TRBJ1-4, the V gene TRBV7-2, with unresolved D. This CDR3 spans 13 amino acids. Germline V gives CDR1 SGHTA, CDR2 FQGNSA. Deletions cut 3 bases from V and 4 bases from J, with 6 bases between. CDR3 loop: CASSLGFNEKLFF. The CDR3, as DNA: TGTGCCAGCAGCTTGGGCTTTAATGAAAAACTGTTTTTT.

The J gene is TRBJ2-7, the V gene TRBV4-1, with D unclear. Germline values: CDR1 MGHRA, CDR2 YSYEKL. The ends were cut back, 1 base at V and 1 base at J, with 14 bases in the middle. The CDR3 length is 16 residues. CDR3 region: CASSQAAELGSYEQYF. CDR3 in DNA: TGCGCCAGCAGCCAAGCGGCGGAATTAGGGTCCTACGAGCAGTACTTC.

The chain recombines TRBV5-1 with TRBJ2-2, with D perhaps TRBD1 or TRBD2 (5 bases each). CDR1 is SGHRS and CDR2 is YFSETQ in the germline V gene. Deletions cut 3 bases from V and 4 bases from J, with 13 bases between. The CDR3 spans 15 residues. CDR3 bases: TGCGCCAGCAGCTCCGGGACGCGGAGCACCGGGGAGCTGTTTTTT. This encodes CASSSGTRSTGELFF.

This clone came up a few times. The V gene is TRBV7-9, the J gene TRBJ1-4; no clear D. Trimming pared 5 bases from V and 7 bases from J, leaving 11 bases between. In germline, CDR1 is SEHNR, CDR2 FQNEAQ (reference sequence). The CDR3 spans 13 residues. The CDR3 loop reads CASSVSEGEKLFF. Here the CDR3 DNA reads TGTGCCAGCAGCGTTTCCGAGGGTGAAAAACTGTTTTTT.

V usage is TRBV5-6 and J usage is TRBJ1-2, with D uncertain. The ends were cut back, 0 bases at V and 4 bases at J, with 10 bases in the middle. The V gene's germline CDR1 is SGHDT and CDR2 YYEEEE. This CDR3 contains 14 residues. The CDR3 region has the DNA TGTGCCAGCAGCTTGGCCGTCGGGATCTATGGCTACACCTTC. It encodes CASSLAVGIYGYTF.